This TCR beta chain was sequenced during a study of blood T cell repertoires in COVID-19. Trimming shortened V by 5 bases and J by 0 bases, and 11 bases separated the two germline ends. The length of the CDR3 is 15 residues. Germline V gene data show CDR1 as SGHVS and CDR2 as FNYEAQ. Original data processing: Amplifying reference gene primers gave estimates of nucleated cell counts. This table comes from immunoSEQ multiplex PCR, and its TCRdb copy is limited to in-frame clones, with some not included. V and J calls and clone size come straight from that table; D and trimming were deduced from the DNA. The sample yields roughly 24,000 clones, approximately 84% seen once.

Sequencing was carried out using peripheral blood. The V call is TRBV7-6, the J call TRBJ2-1; D might be TRBD1 (5 bases). This TCR was sampled from a woman of 80 years or more with acute or convalescent COVID-19. The CDR3 region has the DNA TGTGCCAGCAGCCCCCGGCAGGGCTCCTACAATGAGCAGTTCTTC. Amino acids: CASSPRQGSYNEQFF.